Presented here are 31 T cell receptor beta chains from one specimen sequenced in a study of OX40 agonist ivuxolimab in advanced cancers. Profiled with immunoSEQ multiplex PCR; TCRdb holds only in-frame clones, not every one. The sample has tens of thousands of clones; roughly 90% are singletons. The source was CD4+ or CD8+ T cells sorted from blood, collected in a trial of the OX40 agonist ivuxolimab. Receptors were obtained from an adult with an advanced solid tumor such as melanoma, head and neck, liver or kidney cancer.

CDR3 nucleotides: TGCGCCAGCAGCTTGGCGAGTTCTGGGGCCAACGTCCTGACTTTC. It specifies CASSLASSGANVLTF. This sequence joins TRBV5-1 and TRBJ2-6; D is unclear. CDR1 and CDR2 from the germline V gene are SGHRS and YFSETQ. The CDR3 covers 15 residues. Trimming took 0 bases from V and 1 from J, leaving 5 bases between them.

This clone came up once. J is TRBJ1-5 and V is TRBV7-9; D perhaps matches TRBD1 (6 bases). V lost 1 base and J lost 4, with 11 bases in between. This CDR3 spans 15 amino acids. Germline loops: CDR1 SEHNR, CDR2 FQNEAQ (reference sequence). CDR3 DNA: TGTGCCAGCAGCTTAGTGCGGGGGCCGAATCAGCCCCAGCATTTT. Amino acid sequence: CASSLVRGPNQPQHF.

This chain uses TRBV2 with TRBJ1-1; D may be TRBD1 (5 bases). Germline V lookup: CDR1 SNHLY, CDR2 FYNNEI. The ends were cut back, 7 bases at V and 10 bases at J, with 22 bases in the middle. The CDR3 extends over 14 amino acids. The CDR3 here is CASTEGLQGSRAFF. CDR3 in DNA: TGTGCCAGCACCGAAGGGTTGCAGGGTAGTAGAGCTTTCTTT. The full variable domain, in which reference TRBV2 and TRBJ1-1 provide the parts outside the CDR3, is EPEVTQTPSHQVTQMGQEVILRCVPISNHLYFYWYRQILGQKVEFLVSFYNNEISEKSEIFDDQFSVERPDGSNFTLKIRSTKLEDSAMYFCASTEGLQGSRAFFGQGTRLTVV.

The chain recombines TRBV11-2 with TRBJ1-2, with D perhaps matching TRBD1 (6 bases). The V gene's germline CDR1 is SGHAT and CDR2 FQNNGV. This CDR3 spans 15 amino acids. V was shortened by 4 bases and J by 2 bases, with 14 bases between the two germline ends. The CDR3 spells CASSSLWRGNYGYTF. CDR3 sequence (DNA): TGTGCCAGCAGCTCCTTATGGAGGGGGAACTATGGCTACACCTTC.

The CDR3: CASSLSQGAGNTEAFF. Here the CDR3 DNA reads TGTGCCAGCAGTTTATCCCAGGGGGCGGGTAACACTGAAGCTTTCTTT. This chain links TRBV28 with TRBJ1-1; 8 positions agree with TRBD1. Trimming took 1 base from V and 2 from J; bases not matched to a gene: 6. Germline lookup yields CDR1 MDHEN and CDR2 SYDVKM. The CDR3 spans 16 residues. Together with reference TRBV28 and TRBJ1-1, the CDR3 gives the full variable domain: DVKVTQSSRYLVKRTGEKVFLECVQDMDHENMFWYRQDPGLGLRLIYFSYDVKMKEKGDIPEGYSVSREKKERFSLILESASTNQTSMYLCASSLSQGAGNTEAFFGQGTRLTVV.

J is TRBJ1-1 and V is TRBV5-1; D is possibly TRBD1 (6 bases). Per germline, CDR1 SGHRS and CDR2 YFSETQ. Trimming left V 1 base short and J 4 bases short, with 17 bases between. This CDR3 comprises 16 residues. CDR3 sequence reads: CASSLMGDTMGTEAFF. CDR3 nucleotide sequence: TGCGCCAGCAGCTTGATGGGGGACACCATGGGCACTGAAGCTTTCTTT.

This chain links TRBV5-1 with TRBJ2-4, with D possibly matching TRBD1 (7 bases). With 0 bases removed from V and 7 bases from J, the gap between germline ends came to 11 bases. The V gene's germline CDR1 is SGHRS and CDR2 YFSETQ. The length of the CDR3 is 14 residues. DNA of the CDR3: TGCGCCAGCAGCTTGGGGACAGGAGGGAACATTCAGTACTTC. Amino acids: CASSLGTGGNIQYF.

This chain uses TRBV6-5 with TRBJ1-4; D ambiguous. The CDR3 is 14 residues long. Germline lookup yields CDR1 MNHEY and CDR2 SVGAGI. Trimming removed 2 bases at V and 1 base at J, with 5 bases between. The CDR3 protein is CASSYRVTNEKLFF. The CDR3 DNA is TGTGCCAGCAGTTACAGGGTAACTAATGAAAAACTGTTTTTT.

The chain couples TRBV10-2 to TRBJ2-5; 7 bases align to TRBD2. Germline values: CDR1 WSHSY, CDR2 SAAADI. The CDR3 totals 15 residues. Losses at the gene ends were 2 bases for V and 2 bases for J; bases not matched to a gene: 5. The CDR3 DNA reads TGCGCCAGCAGTGAGCTAGCGGTTTTTCAAGAGACCCAGTACTTC. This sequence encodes CASSELAVFQETQYF.

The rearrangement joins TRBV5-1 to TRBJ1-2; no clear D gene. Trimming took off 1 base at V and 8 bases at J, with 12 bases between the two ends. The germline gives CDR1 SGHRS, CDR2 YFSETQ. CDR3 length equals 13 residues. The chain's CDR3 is CASSLSWVGGYTF. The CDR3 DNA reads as TGCGCCAGCAGCTTGTCTTGGGTAGGGGGCTACACCTTC.

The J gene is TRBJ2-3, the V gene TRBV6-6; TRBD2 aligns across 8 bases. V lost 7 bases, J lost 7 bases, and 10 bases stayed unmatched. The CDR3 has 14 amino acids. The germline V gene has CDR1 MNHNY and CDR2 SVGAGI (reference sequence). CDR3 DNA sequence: TGTGCCAGCAATTTGGCGGGGGGCGAGTATACGCAGTATTTT. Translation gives CASNLAGGEYTQYF.

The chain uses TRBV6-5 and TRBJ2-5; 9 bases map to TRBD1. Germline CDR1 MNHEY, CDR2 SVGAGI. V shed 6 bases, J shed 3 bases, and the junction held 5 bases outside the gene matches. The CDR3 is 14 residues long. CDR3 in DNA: TGTGCCAGCAGGCCAACAGGGGGCAAAGAGACCCAGTACTTC. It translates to CASRPTGGKETQYF.

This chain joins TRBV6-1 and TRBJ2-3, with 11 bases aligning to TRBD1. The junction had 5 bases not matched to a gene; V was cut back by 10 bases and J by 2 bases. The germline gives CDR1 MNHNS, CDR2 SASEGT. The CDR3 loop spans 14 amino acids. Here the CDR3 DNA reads TGTGCCACCCCAGGACAGGGGGCCACAGATACGCAGTATTTT. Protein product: CATPGQGATDTQYF.

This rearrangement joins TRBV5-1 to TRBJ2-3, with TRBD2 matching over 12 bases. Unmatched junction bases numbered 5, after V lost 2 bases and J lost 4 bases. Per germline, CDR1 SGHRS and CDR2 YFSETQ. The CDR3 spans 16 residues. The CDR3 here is CASSLQLAGGPDTQYF. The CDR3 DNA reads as TGCGCCAGCAGCTTACAACTAGCGGGGGGACCAGATACGCAGTATTTT.

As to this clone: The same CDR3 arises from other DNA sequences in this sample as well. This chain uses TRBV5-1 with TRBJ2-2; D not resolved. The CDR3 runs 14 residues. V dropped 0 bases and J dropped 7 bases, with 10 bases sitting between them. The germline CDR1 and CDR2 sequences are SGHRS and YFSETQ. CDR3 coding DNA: TGCGCCAGCAGCTTGGGACAATCTAACGGGGAGCTGTTTTTT. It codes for CASSLGQSNGELFF.

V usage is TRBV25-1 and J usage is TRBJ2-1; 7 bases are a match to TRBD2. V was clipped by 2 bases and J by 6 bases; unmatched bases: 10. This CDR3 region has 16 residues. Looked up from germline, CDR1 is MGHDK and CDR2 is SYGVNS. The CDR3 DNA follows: TGTGCCAGCAGTGAAAGGGCAGGGAGGGGTGTCAATGAGCAGTTCTTC. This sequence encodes CASSERAGRGVNEQFF.

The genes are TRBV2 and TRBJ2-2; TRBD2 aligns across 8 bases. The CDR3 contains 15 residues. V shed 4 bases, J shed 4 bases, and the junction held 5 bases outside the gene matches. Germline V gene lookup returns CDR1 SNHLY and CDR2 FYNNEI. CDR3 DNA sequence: TGTGCCAGCAGTGTCCGGGGGGGCGGCACCGGGGAGCTGTTTTTT. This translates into CASSVRGGGTGELFF. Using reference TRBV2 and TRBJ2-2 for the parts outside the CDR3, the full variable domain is EPEVTQTPSHQVTQMGQEVILRCVPISNHLYFYWYRQILGQKVEFLVSFYNNEISEKSEIFDDQFSVERPDGSNFTLKIRSTKLEDSAMYFCASSVRGGGTGELFFGEGSRLTVL.

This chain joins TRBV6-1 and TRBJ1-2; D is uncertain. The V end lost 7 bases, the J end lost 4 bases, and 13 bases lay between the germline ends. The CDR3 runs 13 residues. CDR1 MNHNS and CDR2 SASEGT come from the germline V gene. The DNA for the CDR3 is TGTGCCAGCACGAACGCTTTCCTCTATGGCTACACCTTC. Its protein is CASTNAFLYGYTF.

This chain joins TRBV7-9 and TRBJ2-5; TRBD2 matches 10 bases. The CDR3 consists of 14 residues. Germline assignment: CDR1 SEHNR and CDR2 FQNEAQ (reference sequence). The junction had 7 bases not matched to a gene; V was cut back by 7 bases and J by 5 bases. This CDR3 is CASISSGSTETQYF. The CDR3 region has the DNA TGTGCCAGCATTTCTAGCGGGAGTACGGAGACCCAGTACTTC.

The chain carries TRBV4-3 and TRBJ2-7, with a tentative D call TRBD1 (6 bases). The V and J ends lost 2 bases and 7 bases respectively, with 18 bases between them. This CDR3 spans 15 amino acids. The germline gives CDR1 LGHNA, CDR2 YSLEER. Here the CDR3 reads CASSQQLTGLGEQYF. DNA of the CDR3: TGCGCCAGCAGCCAACAATTAACAGGGTTAGGGGAGCAGTACTTC.

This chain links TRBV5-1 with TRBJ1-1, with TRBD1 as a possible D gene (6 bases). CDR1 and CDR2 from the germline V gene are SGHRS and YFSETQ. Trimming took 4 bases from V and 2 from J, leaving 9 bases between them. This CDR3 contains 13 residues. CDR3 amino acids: CASSPGTNTEAFF. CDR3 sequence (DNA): TGCGCCAGCAGCCCAGGGACAAACACTGAAGCTTTCTTT. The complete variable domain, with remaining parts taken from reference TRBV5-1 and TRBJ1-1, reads KAGVTQTPRYLIKTRGQQVTLSCSPISGHRSVSWYQQTPGQGLQFLFEYFSETQRNKGNFPGRFSGRQFSNSRSEMNVSTLELGDSALYLCASSPGTNTEAFFGQGTRLTVV.

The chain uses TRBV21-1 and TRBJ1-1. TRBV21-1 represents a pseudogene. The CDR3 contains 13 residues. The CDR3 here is CASSKAPPSEAFF. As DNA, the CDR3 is TGTGCCAGCAGCAAAGCTCCCCCGAGCGAAGCTTTCTTT.

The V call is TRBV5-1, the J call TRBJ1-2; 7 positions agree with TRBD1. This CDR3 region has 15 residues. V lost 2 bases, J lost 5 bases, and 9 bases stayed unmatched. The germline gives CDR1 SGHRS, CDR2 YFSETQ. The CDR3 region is CASSLTGARHYGYTF. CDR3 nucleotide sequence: TGCGCCAGCAGCTTAACAGGGGCCCGTCATTATGGCTACACCTTC. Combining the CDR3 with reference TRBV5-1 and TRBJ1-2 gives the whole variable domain KAGVTQTPRYLIKTRGQQVTLSCSPISGHRSVSWYQQTPGQGLQFLFEYFSETQRNKGNFPGRFSGRQFSNSRSEMNVSTLELGDSALYLCASSLTGARHYGYTFGSGTRLTVV.

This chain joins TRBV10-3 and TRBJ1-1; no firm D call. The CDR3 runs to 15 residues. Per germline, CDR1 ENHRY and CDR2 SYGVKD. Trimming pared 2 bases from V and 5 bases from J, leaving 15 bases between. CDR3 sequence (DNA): TGTGCCATCAGTGAGATTGCCCTAACGGGGACTGAAGCTTTCTTT. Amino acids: CAISEIALTGTEAFF.

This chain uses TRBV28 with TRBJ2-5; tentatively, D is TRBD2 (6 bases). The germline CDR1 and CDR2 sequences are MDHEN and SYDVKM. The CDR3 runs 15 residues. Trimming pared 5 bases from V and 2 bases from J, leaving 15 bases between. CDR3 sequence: CASSRPRRGQETQYF. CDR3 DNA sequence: TGTGCCAGCAGTCGCCCCCGACGGGGGCAAGAGACCCAGTACTTC. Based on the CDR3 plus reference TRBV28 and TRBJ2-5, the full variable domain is DVKVTQSSRYLVKRTGEKVFLECVQDMDHENMFWYRQDPGLGLRLIYFSYDVKMKEKGDIPEGYSVSREKKERFSLILESASTNQTSMYLCASSRPRRGQETQYFGPGTRLLVL.

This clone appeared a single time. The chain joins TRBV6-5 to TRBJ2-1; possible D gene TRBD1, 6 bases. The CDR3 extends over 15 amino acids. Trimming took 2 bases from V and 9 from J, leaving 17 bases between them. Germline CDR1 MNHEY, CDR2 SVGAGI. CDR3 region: CASSYRDIGMGEQFF. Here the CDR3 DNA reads TGTGCCAGCAGTTACCGGGACATTGGTATGGGTGAGCAGTTCTTC.

CDR3 sequence: CASSLQGTRGYEQYF. In DNA, the CDR3 is TGTGCCAGCAGCTTACAAGGAACCCGGGGATACGAGCAGTACTTC. The chain joins TRBV7-2 to TRBJ2-7; weak D call: TRBD2 (5 bases). CDR3 length: 15 residues. V shed 2 bases and J shed 4 bases, with 15 bases lying between them. Germline CDR1 reads SGHTA; CDR2 reads FQGNSA.

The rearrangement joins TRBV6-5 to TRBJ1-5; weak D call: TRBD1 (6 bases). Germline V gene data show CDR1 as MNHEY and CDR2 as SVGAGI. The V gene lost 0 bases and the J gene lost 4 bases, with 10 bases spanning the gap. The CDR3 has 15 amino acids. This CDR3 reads CASSYSGGPNQPQHF. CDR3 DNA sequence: TGTGCCAGCAGTTACTCAGGGGGGCCAAATCAGCCCCAGCATTTT.

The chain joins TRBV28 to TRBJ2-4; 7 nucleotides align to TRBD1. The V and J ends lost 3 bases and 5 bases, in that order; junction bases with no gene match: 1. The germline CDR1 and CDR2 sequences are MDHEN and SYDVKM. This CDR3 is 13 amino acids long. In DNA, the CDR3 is TGTGCCAGCAGTTTGACAGGGCAAAACATTCAGTACTTC. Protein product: CASSLTGQNIQYF. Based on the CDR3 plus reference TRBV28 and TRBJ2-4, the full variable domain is DVKVTQSSRYLVKRTGEKVFLECVQDMDHENMFWYRQDPGLGLRLIYFSYDVKMKEKGDIPEGYSVSREKKERFSLILESASTNQTSMYLCASSLTGQNIQYFGAGTRLSVL.

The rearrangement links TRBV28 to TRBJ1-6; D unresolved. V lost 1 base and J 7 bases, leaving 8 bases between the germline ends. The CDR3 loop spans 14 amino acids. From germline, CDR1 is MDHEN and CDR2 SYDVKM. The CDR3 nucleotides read TGTGCCAGCAGTTTATCGCCCATCAATTCACCCCTCCACTTT. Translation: CASSLSPINSPLHF.

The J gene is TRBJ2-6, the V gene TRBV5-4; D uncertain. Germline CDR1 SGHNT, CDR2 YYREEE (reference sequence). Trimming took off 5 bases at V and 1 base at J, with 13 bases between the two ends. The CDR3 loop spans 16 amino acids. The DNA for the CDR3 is TGTGCCAGCAGTGGGCCTTACCAATCTGGGGCCAACGTCCTGACTTTC. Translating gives CASSGPYQSGANVLTF.